The 16 T cell receptor beta chains in this list originate from one sample, sequenced in a study of CD8+CD57+ T cells in acquired aplastic anemia (dated by TCRdb to the late 2010s). Sequencing was carried out with an Illumina HiSeq 2000. TCR beta VDJ combination and CDR3 sequence profiling used genomic DNA as the template. TCRdb reprocessed the public reads (quality trimming at Q25 with fastp, clone calling with MiXCR) and kept in-frame beta chains. Records with the same CDR3 protein are collapsed into one entry carrying the most frequent genes and DNA. This sample is represented by 150,000 to 200,000 distinct CDR3 sequences; around 66% of them were singletons. The ten most abundant clones make up just over 45% of the sample. Sequencing was performed on sorted CD4+, CD8+, or CD8+CD57+ T cells (not recorded which) from PBMCs. These receptors all come from a human donor with severe aplastic anemia or a healthy control (not recorded which).

The rearrangement links TRBV20-1 to TRBJ2-1; D is uncertain. The V gene's germline CDR1 is DFQATT and CDR2 SNEGSKA (reference sequence). This CDR3 contains 12 residues. V lost 2 bases and J 5 bases, leaving 7 bases between the germline ends. The CDR3 spells CSARSVNNEQFF. DNA for the CDR3: TGCAGTGCTAGATCGGTAAACAATGAGCAGTTCTTC.

The V call is TRBV7-2, the J call TRBJ2-5, with TRBD2 matching 7 bases. The ends lost 3 bases at V and 5 bases at J; junction bases unmatched: 12. In germline, CDR1 is SGHTA, CDR2 FQGNSA. The CDR3 length is 16 residues. The CDR3 is CASSLWGRGSGETQYF. CDR3 DNA: TGTGCCAGCAGCTTGTGGGGGAGGGGCAGTGGGGAGACCCAGTACTTC.

The gene calls are TRBV20-1 and TRBJ2-5; TRBD2 matches 9 bases. Germline CDR1 reads DFQATT; CDR2 reads SNEGSKA (reference sequence). The length of the CDR3 is 13 residues. The V gene end was trimmed by 0 bases and the J gene end by 5 bases; junction bases not matched to a gene: 1. CDR3 bases: TGCAGTGCTAGAGATAGCGGGGGTGAGACCCAGTACTTC. Amino acid sequence: CSARDSGGETQYF.

The CDR3, as DNA: TGTGCCAGCAGCACGGACATCTACGAGCAGTACTTC. As protein: CASSTDIYEQYF. The rearrangement uses TRBV7-2 and TRBJ2-7; possibly TRBD1 for D (5 bases). V dropped 5 bases and J dropped 3 bases, with 8 bases sitting between them. The CDR3 runs 12 residues. Germline V gives CDR1 SGHTA, CDR2 FQGNSA.

Notes on this clonotype: A read error may be the cause here, since a much bigger clone is one base away. The chain's CDR3 is CASGTTGWGNQPQHF. The DNA of the CDR3 is TGTGCTAGTGGCACCACAGGGTGGGGCAATCAGCCCCAGCATTTT. The chain carries TRBV12-5 and TRBJ1-5; D might be TRBD1 (6 bases). The germline V and J ends were trimmed by 6 bases and 2 bases, with 14 bases remaining between them. CDR3 size: 15 residues. Germline assignment: CDR1 LGHNT and CDR2 FRNRAP.

Note on this clonotype: The junction does not match germline at one end; this may be a read error. The CDR3 reads CATTSLSGNTEAFF. DNA for the CDR3: TGTGCCACCACCTCCCTATCGGGGAACACTGAGGCTTTCTTT. V gene TRBV15 combines with J gene TRBJ1-1; no reliable D call. CDR1 and CDR2 (germline): LNHNV, YYDKDF (reference sequence). The CDR3 consists of 14 residues.

The chain is built from TRBV6-1 and TRBJ2-7; 9 bases map to TRBD1. With 3 bases clipped from V and 7 bases from J, the junction kept 13 bases outside the gene matches. Per germline, CDR1 MNHNS and CDR2 SASEGT. The CDR3 has 16 amino acids. CDR3 sequence: CASSDGPDRGPLEQYF. The DNA of the CDR3 is TGTGCCAGCAGTGACGGCCCGGACAGGGGTCCTCTTGAGCAGTACTTC.

The chain joins TRBV7-9 to TRBJ1-4, with a tentative D call TRBD1 (5 bases). Trimming removed 3 bases at V and 4 bases at J, with 9 bases between. The CDR3 consists of 14 residues. Germline V gives CDR1 SEHNR, CDR2 FQNEAQ (reference sequence). Here the CDR3 reads CASSFGANNEKLFF. CDR3 DNA: TGTGCCAGCAGCTTCGGGGCTAATAATGAAAAACTGTTTTTT.

In this sample, this clonotype turned up once. The chain is built from TRBV6-6 and TRBJ1-5; D not certain. The germline V gene has CDR1 MNHNY and CDR2 SVGAGI (reference sequence). The CDR3 has 15 amino acids. V was trimmed by 2 bases and J by 5 bases, leaving 13 bases between them. The CDR3, as DNA: TGTGCCAGCAGTTACCGACCTGACCCCGATCAGCCCCAGCATTTT. This sequence encodes CASSYRPDPDQPQHF.

The chain couples TRBV10-2 to TRBJ2-7; 14 positions match TRBD2. Germline V gene sequence: CDR1 WSHSY, CDR2 SAAADI. The V segment lost 6 bases and the J segment 7 bases; nucleotides outside the gene matches: 8. The CDR3 sequence is 15 residues long. The CDR3 DNA is TGCGCCAGCAGCACACGACTAGCGGGAGGGGGTGAGCAGTACTTC. Protein product: CASSTRLAGGGEQYF.

This clonotype was recorded only once. This chain links TRBV19 with TRBJ1-6; 7 bases match TRBD1. The germline V gene has CDR1 LNHDA and CDR2 SQIVND (reference sequence). CDR3 length: 15 residues. V lost 6 bases and J lost 7; bases outside the gene matches: 9. Here the CDR3 reads CASSPQTGVNSPLHF. The CDR3 nucleotides are TGTGCCAGTAGCCCCCAAACAGGGGTCAATTCACCCCTCCACTTT.

Judged by abundance, this clonotype is large. The rearrangement links TRBV9 to TRBJ1-2; weak D call: TRBD1 (5 bases). V lost 3 bases, J lost 1 base, and 16 bases lay in between. The CDR3 consists of 16 residues. CDR1 SGDLS and CDR2 YYNGEE come from the germline V gene. The CDR3 loop reads CASSDRGREYNYGYTF. The CDR3 nucleotides read TGTGCCAGCAGCGATCGAGGCAGGGAGTATAACTATGGCTACACCTTC.

As to this clonotype: The junction departs from germline at one end; a sequencing error may be responsible. The V and J genes are TRBV5-1 and TRBJ1-1, with a possible D match to TRBD1 (5 bases). CDR1 is SGHRS, CDR2 YFSETQ, per germline. This CDR3 contains 14 residues. In DNA, the CDR3 is TGCGCCAGCAGCTTGGGGGCAGTGGACACTGGAGCTTTCTTT. Encoded protein: CASSLGAVDTGAFF.

The chain uses TRBV4-1 and TRBJ2-7, with D possibly being TRBD1 (6 bases). The V and J ends lost 3 bases and 3 bases respectively, with 12 bases between them. This CDR3 is 14 amino acids long. Per germline, CDR1 MGHRA and CDR2 YSYEKL. In nucleotides, the CDR3 is TGCGCCAGCAGCCACATACAGGGTGTCTACGAGCAGTACTTC. Its protein product is CASSHIQGVYEQYF.

The chain is built from TRBV12-3 or TRBV12-4 and TRBJ1-5; no definite D call. V was clipped by 2 bases and J by 5 bases, with 7 bases between them. The CDR3 is made up of 13 amino acids. CDR3 DNA sequence: TGTGCCAGCAGTTTACAGGATTATCAGCCCCAGCATTTT. Protein product: CASSLQDYQPQHF.

V usage is TRBV5-1 and J usage is TRBJ2-7, with 12 bases matching TRBD1. V lost 1 base to trimming and J lost 5 bases; unmatched junction nucleotides: 7. The germline V gene has CDR1 SGHRS and CDR2 YFSETQ. The CDR3 extends over 16 amino acids. Here the CDR3 reads CASSLPTGTGGDEQYF. In DNA form, the CDR3 reads TGCGCCAGCAGCTTGCCTACCGGGACAGGGGGCGACGAGCAGTACTTC. The full variable domain, with the rest looked up from reference TRBV5-1 and TRBJ2-7, is KAGVTQTPRYLIKTRGQQVTLSCSPISGHRSVSWYQQTPGQGLQFLFEYFSETQRNKGNFPGRFSGRQFSNSRSEMNVSTLELGDSALYLCASSLPTGTGGDEQYFGPGTRLTVT.